Here is one TCR beta chain with its context. This sample was included in a study of PD-1 blockade in classical Hodgkin lymphoma. V was cut by 5 bases and J by 2 bases, with 10 bases left in between. This CDR3 comprises 14 residues. Per germline, CDR1 MNHNY and CDR2 SVGAGI (reference sequence). Patients all relapsed after autologous stem cell transplantation, and there was variation in brentuximab vedotin exposure. The repertoire was sequenced with immunoSEQ multiplex PCR; TCRdb's copy has only in-frame clones and lacks some. Among about 27,000 clones listed, about 81% were seen once. This receptor was obtained from a human donor with classical Hodgkin lymphoma. Sequencing was performed on peripheral blood mononuclear cells (PBMCs), taken before the second cycle of nivolumab. V is TRBV6-6 and J is TRBJ1-5; unclear D gene. The CDR3 reads CASSKGGGNQPQHF. In DNA form, the CDR3 reads TGTGCCAGCAGTAAGGGCGGGGGCAATCAGCCCCAGCATTTT.